A single sample is the source of the 28 T cell receptor beta chains below, sequenced in a study of neurological immune-mediated disorders. From the 5' RACE reads, TCRdb called clonotypes with MiXCR, one entry per CDR3 protein. This table has roughly 20,000 distinct CDR3 sequences, around 15% appearing once. The specimen was CD8+ T cells from blood. The source is a woman aged 18 to 35 with multiple sclerosis.

This clonotype was observed many times. The V call is TRBV7-2, the J call TRBJ2-7; 7 bases agree with TRBD2. V shed 3 bases, J shed 6 bases, and the junction held 5 bases outside the gene matches. Germline loops: CDR1 SGHTA, CDR2 FQGNSA. The CDR3 extends over 13 amino acids. CDR3 sequence reads: CASSLLTGGEQYV. Written as DNA, the CDR3 is TGTGCCAGCAGCTTGTTAACGGGAGGCGAGCAGTACGTC.

This clonotype appeared many times. This chain joins TRBV5-6 and TRBJ1-5; 9 bases agree with TRBD1. Per the germline V gene, CDR1 is SGHDT and CDR2 is YYEEEE. V dropped 0 bases and J dropped 5; count of bases not matched to a gene: 0. This CDR3 spans 14 amino acids. The DNA of the CDR3 is TGTGCCAGCAGCTTGGGGACAGGGGATCAGCCCCAGCATTTT. This codes for CASSLGTGDQPQHF.

The rearrangement joins TRBV5-1 to TRBJ2-1; the D gene could be TRBD1 or TRBD2 (5 bases each). Trimming cost V 4 bases and J 1 base, with 6 bases left between them. CDR3 length: 13 amino acids. Germline V lookup: CDR1 SGHRS, CDR2 YFSETQ. The CDR3 DNA follows: TGCGCCAGCAGCGGGGGTTCCTACAATGAGCAGTTCTTC. Encoded protein: CASSGGSYNEQFF.

This clonotype was recorded many times. V usage is TRBV5-1 and J usage is TRBJ2-7, with D tentatively TRBD1 (5 bases). This CDR3 has 12 residues. Germline V lookup: CDR1 SGHRS, CDR2 YFSETQ. V was shortened by 1 base and J by 5 bases, with 7 bases between the two germline ends. This CDR3 is CASSLLGDEQYV. The CDR3 bases are TGCGCCAGCAGCTTGCTAGGGGACGAGCAGTACGTC.

This clonotype is labeled as medium-sized. The rearrangement joins TRBV28 to TRBJ2-1, with 9 bases lining up with TRBD2. V trimming: 11 bases; J trimming: 6 bases; junction bases outside the gene matches: 11. The CDR3 consists of 14 residues. Germline lookup yields CDR1 MDHEN and CDR2 SYDVKM. In nucleotides, the CDR3 is TGTGCCGCCGCCGGGCTAGCGGGGATCAATGAGCAGTTCTTC. It translates to CAAAGLAGINEQFF.

This clonotype was seen repeatedly, ten times or more. J is TRBJ1-1 and V is TRBV20-1; TRBD1 matches at 8 bases. J lost 1 base, V lost 1 base, and 8 bases had no gene match. Germline-derived CDR1 and CDR2 are DFQATT and SNEGSKA (reference sequence). The CDR3 consists of 16 residues. The CDR3 DNA follows: TGCAGTGCTAGAGTGACAACAGGGGGAGGGAACACTGAAGCTTTCTTT. Translation gives CSARVTTGGGNTEAFF.

The V call is TRBV7-2, the J call TRBJ2-2; the D is unclear. V dropped 5 bases and J dropped 8 bases, with 9 bases sitting between them. Germline V gives CDR1 SGHTA, CDR2 FQGNSA. This CDR3 is 12 amino acids long. CDR3 protein: CASSLFGGELFF. For the CDR3, the DNA is TGTGCCAGCAGCCTTTTCGGGGGGGAGCTGTTTTTT.

In its sample, this clonotype was seen many times. V usage is TRBV29-1 and J usage is TRBJ1-4, with 9 bases lining up with TRBD1. Trimming took 1 base from V and 3 from J; bases not matched to a gene: 6. This CDR3 is built from 16 residues. Germline V gene data show CDR1 as SQVTM and CDR2 as ANQGSEA. The DNA of the CDR3 is TGCAGCGTTGAAGGCTGGGACAGGGCATCTAATGAAAAACTGTTTTTT. Translating gives CSVEGWDRASNEKLFF.

This clonotype was counted ten times or more. The gene calls are TRBV20-1 and TRBJ2-1; tentative D call: TRBD2 (5 bases). The V and J ends lost 6 bases and 5 bases respectively, with 14 bases between them. The CDR3 consists of 13 residues. Germline V gene data show CDR1 as DFQATT and CDR2 as SNEGSKA (reference sequence). DNA for the CDR3: TGCAGTGCGCCGGGAACAACGGACAATGAGCAGTTCTTC. Translated: CSAPGTTDNEQFF.

The sample holds one count of this clonotype. For the CDR3, the DNA is TGTGCCATCAGTGAGTCTGAGACTAGCGGGAGCCCCCAGTACTTC. It is translated as CAISESETSGSPQYF. The chain couples TRBV10-3 to TRBJ2-5, with TRBD2 matching 12 bases. With 0 bases clipped from V and 9 bases from J, the junction kept 5 bases outside the gene matches. This CDR3 is built from 15 residues. Per the germline V gene, CDR1 is ENHRY and CDR2 is SYGVKD.

This clonotype showed up just a few times. The chain employs TRBV4-1 and TRBJ2-5; D unresolved. The V gene's germline CDR1 is MGHRA and CDR2 YSYEKL. Between the trimmed V and J ends, which lost 1 base and 0 bases, there was a span of 6 bases. There are 14 residues in the CDR3. The CDR3, as DNA: TGCGCCAGCAGCCAAGGACGGAACCAAGAGACCCAGTACTTC. It is translated as CASSQGRNQETQYF.

This clonotype was counted ten times or more. V usage is TRBV5-1 and J usage is TRBJ2-3; 10 bases match TRBD2. CDR1 and CDR2 (germline): SGHRS, YFSETQ. This CDR3 spans 15 amino acids. V lost 4 bases, J lost 4 bases, and 6 bases stayed unmatched. CDR3 sequence reads: CASSPNSGGSDTQYF. The DNA for the CDR3 is TGCGCCAGCAGCCCGAATAGCGGGGGGTCAGATACGCAGTATTTT.

In this sample, this clonotype turned up many times. This CDR3 is CASSFGPKYGYTF. The CDR3 DNA sequence: TGTGCCAGCAGCTTTGGACCAAAGTATGGCTACACCTTC. This rearrangement joins TRBV25-1 to TRBJ1-2; no firm D call. This CDR3 is built from 13 residues. Germline-derived CDR1 and CDR2 are MGHDK and SYGVNS. The V end was cut by 6 bases, the J end by 5 bases, with 13 bases between.

This clonotype has at least ten counts. DNA of the CDR3: TGTGCCAGCAGCCGTATGTTGGAATCACAGGGGGCTGGAAACACCATATATTTT. It specifies CASSRMLESQGAGNTIYF. The rearrangement links TRBV7-9 to TRBJ1-3; 8 bases align to TRBD1. The length of the CDR3 is 18 residues. V shed 5 bases and J 2 bases; nucleotides not matched to a gene: 14. Per germline, CDR1 SEHNR and CDR2 FQNEAQ (reference sequence).

This clonotype occurred many times. The V call is TRBV9, the J call TRBJ2-1; 7 bases are a match to TRBD1. Germline CDR1 reads SGDLS; CDR2 reads YYNGEE. The CDR3 consists of 15 residues. Trimming took 8 bases from V and 8 from J; bases not matched to a gene: 16. The CDR3 here is CASNTGASGSDEQFF. The CDR3 DNA reads as TGTGCCAGTAATACAGGGGCATCAGGGAGCGATGAGCAGTTCTTC.

The chain couples TRBV6-1 to TRBJ2-2; D is unresolved. Trimming pared 1 base from V and 10 bases from J, leaving 10 bases between. CDR3 size: 13 residues. Germline-derived CDR1 and CDR2 are MNHNS and SASEGT. In DNA, the CDR3 is TGTGCCAGCAGTGAAGGTGAGGCCGAGGAGCTGTTTTTT. Encoded protein: CASSEGEAEELFF.

This clonotype was recorded at least ten times. The CDR3 loop is CASSLFPVDTQYF. The CDR3 DNA reads TGTGCCAGCAGTTTGTTTCCGGTGGATACGCAGTATTTT. The rearrangement uses TRBV27 and TRBJ2-3; unclear D gene. Trimming left V 3 bases short and J 6 bases short, with 10 bases between. Germline V lookup: CDR1 MNHEY, CDR2 SMNVEV (reference sequence). This CDR3 region has 13 residues.

This clonotype was detected ten times or more. V gene TRBV5-6 combines with J gene TRBJ2-2; D unresolved. The germline V gene encodes CDR1 SGHDT and CDR2 YYEEEE. The CDR3 is 16 residues long. With 3 bases removed from V and 5 bases from J, the gap between germline ends came to 17 bases. CDR3 in amino acids: CASSSLQRMRTGELFF. In DNA, the CDR3 is TGTGCCAGCAGCTCTTTACAGAGAATGAGAACCGGGGAGCTGTTTTTT.

The V call is TRBV5-5, the J call TRBJ1-5, with D perhaps TRBD1 (6 bases). CDR1 and CDR2 from the germline V gene are SGHKS and YYEKEE (reference sequence). CDR3 length: 14 residues. The V end was cut by 1 base, the J end by 4 bases, with 9 bases between. CDR3 loop: CASSLRGINQPQHF. The CDR3 DNA follows: TGTGCCAGCAGCTTGAGGGGGATTAATCAGCCCCAGCATTTT.

Many counts were recorded for this clonotype. This chain connects TRBV12-3 or TRBV12-4 to TRBJ2-1; D is undetermined. This CDR3 is built from 14 residues. V dropped 5 bases and J dropped 6 bases, with 14 bases sitting between them. CDR3 loop: CASSVSLGGNEQFF. The CDR3 DNA sequence: TGTGCCAGCAGTGTCTCTTTAGGCGGCAATGAGCAGTTCTTC.

This clonotype was picked up many times. This chain uses TRBV6-1 with TRBJ2-5; 7 nucleotides agree with TRBD1. The CDR3 sequence is 15 residues long. V was clipped by 1 base and J by 7 bases; unmatched bases: 9. CDR1 MNHNS and CDR2 SASEGT come from the germline V gene. For the CDR3, the DNA is TGTGCCAGCAGTGAAGTGGGACAGCCGTTTGGGACCCAGTACTTC. This codes for CASSEVGQPFGTQYF.

This clonotype is labeled medium-sized (0.01 to 0.1%). V usage is TRBV6-2 or TRBV6-3 and J usage is TRBJ1-1; no reliable D call. Germline loops: CDR1 MNHEY, CDR2 SVGEGT. With 6 bases removed from V and 1 base from J, the gap between germline ends came to 9 bases. CDR3 length: 13 amino acids. CDR3 bases: TGTGCCAGCAGGGATTCGGGGAACACTGAAGCTTTCTTT. Translation: CASRDSGNTEAFF.

This clonotype came up many times. The chain recombines TRBV28 with TRBJ2-7; the D is unclear. This CDR3 contains 14 residues. Germline CDR1 and CDR2: MDHEN and SYDVKM. Trimming left V 8 bases short and J 2 bases short, with 16 bases between. CDR3 region: CASRPYLGPYEQYF. Here the CDR3 DNA reads TGTGCCAGCCGACCCTACCTCGGACCCTACGAGCAGTACTTC. The full variable domain, completed using reference TRBV28 and TRBJ2-7, is DVKVTQSSRYLVKRTGEKVFLECVQDMDHENMFWYRQDPGLGLRLIYFSYDVKMKEKGDIPEGYSVSREKKERFSLILESASTNQTSMYLCASRPYLGPYEQYFGPGTRLTVT.

This clonotype was observed at least ten times. V is TRBV7-6 and J is TRBJ2-2, with 11 nucleotides matching TRBD2. V was pared by 1 base and J by 1 base, with 17 bases of the junction left unmatched. The germline V gene has CDR1 SGHVS and CDR2 FNYEAQ. This CDR3 has 22 residues. CDR3 DNA: TGTGCCAGCAGCTTAGTTCTAGCGGGGGGCCCCGGGGGACGAGAGAACACCGGGGAGCTGTTTTTT. Encoded protein: CASSLVLAGGPGGRENTGELFF.

This clonotype was detected ten times or more. The chain combines TRBV20-1 with TRBJ2-1; D remains ambiguous. Per the germline V gene, CDR1 is DFQATT and CDR2 is SNEGSKA (reference sequence). The CDR3 has 14 residues. V was clipped by 0 bases and J by 7 bases, with 13 bases between them. The CDR3 nucleotides read TGCAGTGCTAGAGATCAGGATCGCGGTAATGAGCAGTTCTTC. Translating gives CSARDQDRGNEQFF.

The table lists this clonotype with many counts. The chain couples TRBV19 to TRBJ2-1; D perhaps matches TRBD2 (6 bases). The V end lost 3 bases, the J end lost 9 bases, and 15 bases lay between the germline ends. The CDR3 has 14 residues. CDR1 and CDR2 from the germline V gene are LNHDA and SQIVND (reference sequence). The CDR3 region is CASSISGVGGEQFF. DNA of the CDR3: TGTGCCAGTAGTATCTCGGGGGTTGGGGGTGAGCAGTTCTTC.

The gene calls are TRBV5-1 and TRBJ2-2; D gene ambiguous. This CDR3 contains 13 residues. Germline CDR1 and CDR2: SGHRS and YFSETQ. V was pared by 4 bases and J by 6 bases, with 10 bases between. CDR3 sequence (DNA): TGCGCCAGCAGCATACCTGAATCCGGGGAGCTGTTTTTT. This codes for CASSIPESGELFF. Together with reference TRBV5-1 and TRBJ2-2, the CDR3 gives the full variable domain: KAGVTQTPRYLIKTRGQQVTLSCSPISGHRSVSWYQQTPGQGLQFLFEYFSETQRNKGNFPGRFSGRQFSNSRSEMNVSTLELGDSALYLCASSIPESGELFFGEGSRLTVL.

This clonotype ranks as medium-sized. J is TRBJ1-2 and V is TRBV28; D possibly corresponds to TRBD1 (5 bases). The CDR3 is 15 residues long. CDR1 and CDR2 (germline): MDHEN, SYDVKM. V shed 6 bases and J shed 6 bases, with 20 bases lying between them. The CDR3 here is CASRLLVAGGNGYTF. In DNA, the CDR3 is TGTGCCAGCAGACTGCTCGTGGCGGGGGGAAATGGCTACACCTTC.